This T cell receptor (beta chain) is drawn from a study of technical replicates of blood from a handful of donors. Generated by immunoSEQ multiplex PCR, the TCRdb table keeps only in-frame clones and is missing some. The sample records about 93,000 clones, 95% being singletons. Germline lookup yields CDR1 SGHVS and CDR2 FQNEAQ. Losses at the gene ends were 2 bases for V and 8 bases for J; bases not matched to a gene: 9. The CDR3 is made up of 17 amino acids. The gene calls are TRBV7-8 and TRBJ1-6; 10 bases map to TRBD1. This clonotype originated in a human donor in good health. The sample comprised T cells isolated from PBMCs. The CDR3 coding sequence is TGTGCCAGCAGCTTAAGGGACAGGGGTCCCATGGATTCACCCCTCCACTTT. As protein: CASSLRDRGPMDSPLHF.